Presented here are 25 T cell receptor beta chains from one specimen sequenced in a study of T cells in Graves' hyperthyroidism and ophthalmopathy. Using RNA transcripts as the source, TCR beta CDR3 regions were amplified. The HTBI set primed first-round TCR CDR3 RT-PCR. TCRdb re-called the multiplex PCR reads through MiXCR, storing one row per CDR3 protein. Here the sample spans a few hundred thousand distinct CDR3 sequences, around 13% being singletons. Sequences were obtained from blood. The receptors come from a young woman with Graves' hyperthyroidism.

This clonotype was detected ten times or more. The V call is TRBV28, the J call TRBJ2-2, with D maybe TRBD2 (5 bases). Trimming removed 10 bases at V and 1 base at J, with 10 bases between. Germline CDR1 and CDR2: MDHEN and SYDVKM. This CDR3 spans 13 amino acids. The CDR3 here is CATAAGNTGELFF. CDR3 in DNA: TGTGCCACCGCCGCGGGGAACACCGGGGAGCTGTTTTTT.

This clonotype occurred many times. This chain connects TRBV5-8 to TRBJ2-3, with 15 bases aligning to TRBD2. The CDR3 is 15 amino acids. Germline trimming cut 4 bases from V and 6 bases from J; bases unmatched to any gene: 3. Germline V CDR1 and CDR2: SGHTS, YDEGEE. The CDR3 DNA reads TGTGCCAGCAGCGCCGGACTAGCGGGAGGGGATACGCAGTATTTT. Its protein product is CASSAGLAGGDTQYF.

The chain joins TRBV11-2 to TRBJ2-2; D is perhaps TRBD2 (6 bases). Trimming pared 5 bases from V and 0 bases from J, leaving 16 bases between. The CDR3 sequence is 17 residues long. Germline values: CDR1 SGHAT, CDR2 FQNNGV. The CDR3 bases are TGTGCCAGCAGCCACGGTACGTGGGAGGCGAACACCGGGGAGCTGTTTTTT. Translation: CASSHGTWEANTGELFF.

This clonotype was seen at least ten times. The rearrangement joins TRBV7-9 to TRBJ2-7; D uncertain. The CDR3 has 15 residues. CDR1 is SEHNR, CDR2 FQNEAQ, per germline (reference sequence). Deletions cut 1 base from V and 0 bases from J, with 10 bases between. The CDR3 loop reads CASSLEPLPSYEQYF. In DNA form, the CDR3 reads TGTGCCAGCAGCTTAGAACCGCTACCCTCCTACGAGCAGTACTTC. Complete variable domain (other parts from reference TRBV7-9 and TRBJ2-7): DTGVSQNPRHKITKRGQNVTFRCDPISEHNRLYWYRQTLGQGPEFLTYFQNEAQLEKSRLLSDRFSAERPKGSFSTLEIQRTEQGDSAMYLCASSLEPLPSYEQYFGPGTRLTVT.

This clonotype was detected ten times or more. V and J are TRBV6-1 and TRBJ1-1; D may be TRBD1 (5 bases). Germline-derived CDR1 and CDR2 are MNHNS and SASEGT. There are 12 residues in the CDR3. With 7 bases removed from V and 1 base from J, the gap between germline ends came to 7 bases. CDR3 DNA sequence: TGTGCCAGCAAGGGACCGAACACTGAAGCTTTCTTT. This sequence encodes CASKGPNTEAFF.

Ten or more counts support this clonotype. The CDR3 DNA sequence: TGTGCCAGCAGTCCGGAGCATACAGATACGCAGTATTTT. Protein product: CASSPEHTDTQYF. The chain employs TRBV12-3 or TRBV12-4 and TRBJ2-3; D gene unclear. The V end was cut by 5 bases, the J end by 3 bases, with 9 bases between. CDR3 size: 13 residues.

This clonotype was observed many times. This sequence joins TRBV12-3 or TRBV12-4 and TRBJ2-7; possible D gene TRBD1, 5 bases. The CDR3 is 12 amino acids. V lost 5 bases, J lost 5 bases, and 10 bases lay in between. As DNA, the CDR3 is TGTGCCAGCAGTCCTAGGGGCCACGAGCAGTACTTC. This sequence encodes CASSPRGHEQYF.

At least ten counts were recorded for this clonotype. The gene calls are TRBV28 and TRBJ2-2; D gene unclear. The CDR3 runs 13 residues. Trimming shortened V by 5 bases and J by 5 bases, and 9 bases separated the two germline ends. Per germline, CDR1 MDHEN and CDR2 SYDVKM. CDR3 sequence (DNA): TGTGCCAGCAGTCTTTATGGGACCGGGGAGCTGTTTTTT. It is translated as CASSLYGTGELFF.

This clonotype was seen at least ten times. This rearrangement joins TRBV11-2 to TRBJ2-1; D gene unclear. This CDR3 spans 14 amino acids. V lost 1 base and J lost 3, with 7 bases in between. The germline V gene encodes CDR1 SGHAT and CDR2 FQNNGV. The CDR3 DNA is TGTGCCAGCAGCTTAGCCCTTAGCTACAATGAGCAGTTCTTC. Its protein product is CASSLALSYNEQFF.

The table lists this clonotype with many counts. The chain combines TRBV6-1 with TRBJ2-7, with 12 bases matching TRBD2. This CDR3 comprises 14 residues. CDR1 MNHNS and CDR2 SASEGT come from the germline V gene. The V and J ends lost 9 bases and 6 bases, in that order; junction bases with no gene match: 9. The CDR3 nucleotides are TGTGCCAGTAGACTAGCGGGAGCCAGACGCGAGCAGTACTTC. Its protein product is CASRLAGARREQYF.

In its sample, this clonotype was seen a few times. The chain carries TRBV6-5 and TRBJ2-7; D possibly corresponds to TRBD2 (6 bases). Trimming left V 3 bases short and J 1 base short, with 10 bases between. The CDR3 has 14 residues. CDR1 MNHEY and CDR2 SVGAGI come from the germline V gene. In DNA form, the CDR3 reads TGTGCCAGCAGTTATGAGGCGGGATCCTACGAGCAGTACTTC. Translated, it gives CASSYEAGSYEQYF.

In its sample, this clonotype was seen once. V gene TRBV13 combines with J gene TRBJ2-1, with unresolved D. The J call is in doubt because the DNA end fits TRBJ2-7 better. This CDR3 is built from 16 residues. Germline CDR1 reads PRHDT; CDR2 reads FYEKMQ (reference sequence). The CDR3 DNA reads TGTGCCAGCAGCCCATACACCGCGACCTCCTACAATGAGCAGTACTTC. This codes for CASSPYTATSYNEQYF.

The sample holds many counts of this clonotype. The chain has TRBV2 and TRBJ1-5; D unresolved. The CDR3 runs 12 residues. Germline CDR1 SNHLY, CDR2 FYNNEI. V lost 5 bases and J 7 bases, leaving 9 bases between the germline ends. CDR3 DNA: TGTGCCAGCAGTATAGACGAACAGCCCCAGCATTTT. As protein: CASSIDEQPQHF.

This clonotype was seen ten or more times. The CDR3 bases are TGTGCCAGCAGTAGGTTAAAGAACACTGAAGCTTTCTTT. This encodes CASSRLKNTEAFF. This sequence joins TRBV6-1 and TRBJ1-1; unclear D gene. The V gene lost 5 bases and the J gene lost 1 base, with 8 bases spanning the gap. Germline CDR1 MNHNS, CDR2 SASEGT. The CDR3 spans 13 residues.

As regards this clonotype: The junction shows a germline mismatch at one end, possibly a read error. The CDR3 nucleotides are TGTGCCGGCAGTGGAGGACTAGCGGGAGACTCCGGGGAGCTGTTTTTT. It specifies CAGSGGLAGDSGELFF. The genes are TRBV12-3 or TRBV12-4 and TRBJ2-2, with 13 nucleotides matching TRBD2. The CDR3 is made up of 16 amino acids.

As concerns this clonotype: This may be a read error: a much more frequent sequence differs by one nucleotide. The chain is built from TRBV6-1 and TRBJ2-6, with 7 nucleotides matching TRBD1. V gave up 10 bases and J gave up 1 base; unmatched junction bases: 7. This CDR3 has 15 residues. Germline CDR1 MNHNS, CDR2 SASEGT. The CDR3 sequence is CANGQEASGANVLTF. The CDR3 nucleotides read TGTGCCAACGGACAGGAAGCTTCTGGGGCCAACGTCCTGACTTTC.

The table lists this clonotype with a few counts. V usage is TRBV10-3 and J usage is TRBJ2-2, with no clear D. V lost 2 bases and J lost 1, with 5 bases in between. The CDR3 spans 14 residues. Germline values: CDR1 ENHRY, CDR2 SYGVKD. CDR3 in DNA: TGTGCCATCAGTGAGGGGCAGAACACCGGGGAGCTGTTTTTT. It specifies CAISEGQNTGELFF.

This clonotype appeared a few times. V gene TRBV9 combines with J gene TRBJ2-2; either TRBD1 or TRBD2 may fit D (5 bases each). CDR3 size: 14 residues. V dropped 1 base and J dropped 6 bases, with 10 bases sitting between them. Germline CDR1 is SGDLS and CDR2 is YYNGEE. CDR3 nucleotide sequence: TGTGCCAGCAGCGTAAAAAAGGGACCCGGGGAGCTGTTTTTT. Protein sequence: CASSVKKGPGELFF.

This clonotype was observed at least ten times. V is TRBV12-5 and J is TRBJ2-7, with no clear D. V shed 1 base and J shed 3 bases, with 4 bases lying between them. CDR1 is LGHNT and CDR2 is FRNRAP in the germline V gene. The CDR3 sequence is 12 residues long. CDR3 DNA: TGTGCTAGTGGTTTGGACAACTACGAGCAGTACTTC. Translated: CASGLDNYEQYF.

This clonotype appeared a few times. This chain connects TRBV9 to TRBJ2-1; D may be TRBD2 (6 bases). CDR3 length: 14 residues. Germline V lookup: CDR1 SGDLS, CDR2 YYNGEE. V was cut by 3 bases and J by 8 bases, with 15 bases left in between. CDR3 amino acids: CASSEGRKPDEQFF. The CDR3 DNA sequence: TGTGCCAGCAGCGAGGGGAGGAAGCCCGATGAGCAGTTCTTC.

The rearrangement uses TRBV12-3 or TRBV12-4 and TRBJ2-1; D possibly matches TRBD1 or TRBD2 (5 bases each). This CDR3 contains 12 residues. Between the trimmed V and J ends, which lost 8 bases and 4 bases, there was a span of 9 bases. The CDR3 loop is CASGWGYNEQFF. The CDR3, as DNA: TGTGCCAGCGGTTGGGGGTACAATGAGCAGTTCTTC.

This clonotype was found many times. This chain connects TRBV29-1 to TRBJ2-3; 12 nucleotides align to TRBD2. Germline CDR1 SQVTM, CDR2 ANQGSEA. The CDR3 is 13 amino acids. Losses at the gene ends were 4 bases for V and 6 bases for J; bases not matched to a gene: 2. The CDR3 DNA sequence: TGCAGCGTTGCTACTAGCGGGAGGGATACGCAGTATTTT. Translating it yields CSVATSGRDTQYF.

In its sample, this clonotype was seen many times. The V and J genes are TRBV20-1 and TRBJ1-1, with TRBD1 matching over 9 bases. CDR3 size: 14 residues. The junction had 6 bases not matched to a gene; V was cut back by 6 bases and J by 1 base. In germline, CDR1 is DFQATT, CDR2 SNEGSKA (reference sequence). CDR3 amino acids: CSAAGQGSNTEAFF. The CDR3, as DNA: TGCAGTGCGGCCGGACAGGGGTCGAACACTGAAGCTTTCTTT.

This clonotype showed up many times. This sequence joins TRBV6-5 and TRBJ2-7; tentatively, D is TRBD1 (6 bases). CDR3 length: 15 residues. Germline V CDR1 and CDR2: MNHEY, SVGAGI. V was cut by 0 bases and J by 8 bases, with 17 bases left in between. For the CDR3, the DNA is TGTGCCAGCAGTTACTCGAAACAGGGAAAAGGGAAGCAGTACTTC. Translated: CASSYSKQGKGKQYF.

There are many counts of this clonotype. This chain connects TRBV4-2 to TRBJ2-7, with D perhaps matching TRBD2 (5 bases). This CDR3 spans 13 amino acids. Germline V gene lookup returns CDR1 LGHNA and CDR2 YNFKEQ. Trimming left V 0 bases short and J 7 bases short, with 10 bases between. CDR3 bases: TGTGCCAGCAGCCAAGATCTCGGCGGGGAGCAGTACTTC. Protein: CASSQDLGGEQYF.